Sequencing of this T cell receptor (beta chain) was carried out in a study of T cell responses to AZD1222 COVID-19 vaccine. In regard to this clone: Its antigen is not identified.

Germline V CDR1 and CDR2: SGHVS, FNYEAQ. The CDR3 extends over 13 amino acids. V lost 2 bases and J lost 3, with 8 bases in between. Repertoires were generated with immunoSEQ multiplex PCR, while TCRdb's copy carries only in-frame clones and drops some. In the table there are tens of thousands of clones, approximately 84% of which are singletons. Overall study findings and caveats: Rises in breadth and depth of Spike-specific TCRs came after two AZD1222 doses. The study identified only 6 or 7 AZD1222 recipients as seropositive at baseline. Targets within unmutated variant regions were reportedly found for nearly half of spike-specific TCRs.

The starting material was peripheral blood, obtained 28 days after the second AZD1222 dose. The source is an adult who received the AZD1222 COVID-19 vaccine. This chain connects TRBV7-6 to TRBJ2-7; D ambiguous. CDR3 nucleotides: TGTGCCAGCAGCTTAACTGACATCTACGAGCAGTACTTC. Its translation: CASSLTDIYEQYF.